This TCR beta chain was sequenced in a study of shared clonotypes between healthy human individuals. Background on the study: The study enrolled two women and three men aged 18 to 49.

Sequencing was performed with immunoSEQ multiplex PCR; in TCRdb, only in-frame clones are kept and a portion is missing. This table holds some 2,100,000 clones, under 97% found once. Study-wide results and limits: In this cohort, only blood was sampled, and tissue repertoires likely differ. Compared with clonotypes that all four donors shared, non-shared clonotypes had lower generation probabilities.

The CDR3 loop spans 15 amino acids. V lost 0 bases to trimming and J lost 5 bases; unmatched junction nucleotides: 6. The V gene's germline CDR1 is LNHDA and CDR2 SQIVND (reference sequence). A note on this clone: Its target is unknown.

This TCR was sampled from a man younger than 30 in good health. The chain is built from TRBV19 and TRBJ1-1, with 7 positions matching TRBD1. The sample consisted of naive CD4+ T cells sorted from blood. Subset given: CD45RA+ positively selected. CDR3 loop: CASSIDLRQGTEAFF. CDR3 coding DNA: TGTGCCAGTAGTATAGATCTACGACAGGGTACTGAAGCTTTCTTT.